Below are 6 T cell receptor beta chains sequenced from a single sample in a study of blood T cells in healthy people across ages. Then a second PCR, running about 6 to 11 cycles, was carried out with a sample-barcoded 5' primer and a J-beta primer mix. MiXCR, applied by TCRdb to the 5' RACE reads, yields one record per CDR3 protein. The table lists approximately 800,000 distinct CDR3 sequences, approximately 65% of them singletons. Sequenced sample: blood. The receptors were sampled from a man aged 25 to 40 in good health.

This sequence joins TRBV7-2 and TRBJ2-5; D is perhaps TRBD1 (6 bases). Trimming stripped 3 bases from V and 1 base from J, with 9 bases between. The germline CDR1 and CDR2 sequences are SGHTA and FQGNSA. The CDR3 totals 14 residues. CDR3 nucleotides: TGTGCCAGCAGCTTCGGGACATCCCAAGAGACCCAGTACTTC. Amino acid sequence: CASSFGTSQETQYF.

V is TRBV28 and J is TRBJ2-4; no reliable D call. The J call may be faulty, since TRBJ2-7 better matches the DNA end. This CDR3 contains 16 residues. In germline, CDR1 is MDHEN, CDR2 SYDVKM. The CDR3 DNA reads TGTGCCAGCAGCCCCCCTGTTGCTTTGGTCGACTACGAGCAGTACTTC. This encodes CASSPPVALVDYEQYF.

This clonotype has a count of ten or more. V is TRBV28 and J is TRBJ2-5; perhaps TRBD2 as D (6 bases). V was trimmed by 5 bases and J by 3 bases, leaving 16 bases between them. CDR1 MDHEN and CDR2 SYDVKM come from the germline V gene. This CDR3 is 15 amino acids long. This CDR3 is CASSPPAGSKETQYF. The CDR3 nucleotides are TGTGCCAGCAGTCCCCCCGCGGGGAGCAAAGAGACCCAGTACTTC.

V and J are TRBV7-2 and TRBJ1-4, with 8 bases identical to TRBD1. J lost 1 base, V lost 4 bases, and 5 bases had no gene match. The CDR3 covers 16 residues. Germline values: CDR1 SGHTA, CDR2 FQGNSA. This CDR3 is CASSSRTGGTNEKLFF. CDR3 nucleotides: TGTGCCAGCAGCTCGCGTACAGGGGGAACTAATGAAAAACTGTTTTTT. The entire variable domain, with the rest obtained from reference TRBV7-2 and TRBJ1-4, is as follows: GAGVSQSPSNKVTEKGKDVELRCDPISGHTALYWYRQSLGQGLEFLIYFQGNSAPDKSGLPSDRFSAERTGGSVSTLTIQRTQQEDSAVYLCASSSRTGGTNEKLFFGSGTQLSVL.

This clonotype occurred a few times. This chain joins TRBV29-1 and TRBJ1-2, with D possibly being TRBD1 (6 bases). This CDR3 has 15 residues. Germline CDR1 and CDR2: SQVTM and ANQGSEA. Trimming cost V 4 bases and J 5 bases, with 20 bases left between them. The CDR3 protein is CSVVLFRGAGYGYTF. The CDR3 DNA reads TGCAGCGTTGTACTGTTCAGGGGCGCAGGGTATGGCTACACCTTC.

The chain employs TRBV29-1 and TRBJ2-7; D may be TRBD1 (6 bases). CDR1 and CDR2 from the germline V gene are SQVTM and ANQGSEA. Trimming shortened V by 6 bases and J by 6 bases, and 15 bases separated the two germline ends. The CDR3 is made up of 12 amino acids. For the CDR3, the DNA is TGCAGCGTAACGACAGGCGTTAGCGAGCAGTACTTC. The encoded protein is CSVTTGVSEQYF.